These T cell receptor beta chains were read from a single sample in a study of blood T cell repertoires in COVID-19. Sequenced by immunoSEQ multiplex PCR; TCRdb stores in-frame clones only, minus some. The top ten clones hold around 9.1% of a sample with about 270,000 clones, roughly 86% of them seen once. Material for sequencing was peripheral blood. The receptors shown here come from a man aged 40-49 years who had recovered from COVID-19. The CDR3 runs from the conserved cysteine through the conserved F or W. D genes are given only for firm matches. Rows give clone size only sometimes, using once, few, many, or a class for an expanded clone.

TRBJ1-1 | 14 | - | - | TRBV11-2 | TGTGCCAGCACCGCCCACCGGGGGAACACTGAAGCTTTCTTT | CASTAHRGNTEAFF
TRBJ1-4 | 11 | - | - | TRBV12-3/TRBV12-4 | TGTGCCAGCAGTGAGTCTCGGAAACTGTTTTTT | CASSESRKLFF
TRBJ1-6 | 15 | - | - | TRBV23-1 | TGCGCCAGCAGTCCCCAGGTGGCCCATAATTCACCCCTCCACTTT | CASSPQVAHNSPLHF
TRBJ2-7 | 15 | - | - | TRBV7-2 | TGTGCCAGCAGCTCCTCGGGGGGCACGCCCTACGAGCAGTACTTC | CASSSSGGTPYEQYF
TRBJ1-1 | 15 | - | - | TRBV5-4 | TGTGCCAGCAGCTTGGCGGGGGGGCTAAACACTGAAGCTTTCTTT | CASSLAGGLNTEAFF
TRBJ2-1 | 16 | TRBD1 | - | TRBV11-2 | TGTGCCAGCAGCTTAAACGGACAGGGGGCATACAATGAGCAGTTCTTC | CASSLNGQGAYNEQFF
TRBJ2-7 | 17 | TRBD2 | once | TRBV19 | TGTGCCAGTAGTCCGGCAGGACTAGCGGGGGGCTCCTACGAGCAGTACTTC | CASSPAGLAGGSYEQYF
TRBJ2-7 | 16 | TRBD2 | - | TRBV7-2 | TGTGCCAGCAGCCCCCATTTGGCTAGCGGGAGTCACGAGCAGTACTTC | CASSPHLASGSHEQYF
TRBJ1-1 | 13 | - | - | TRBV10-3 | TGTGCCATGCCCACAGGTTCGTGCCTTGAAGCTTTCTTT | CAMPTGSCLEAFF
TRBJ1-2 | 15 | - | - | TRBV7-2 | TGTGCCAGCAGCTTAGTCAGGCGCTTTAACTATGGCTACACCTTC | CASSLVRRFNYGYTF
TRBJ1-2 | 15 | TRBD1 | - | TRBV7-6 | TGTGCCAGCAGCTTAGTAGGGGGCGGTAACTATGGCTACACCTTC | CASSLVGGGNYGYTF
TRBJ1-5 | 14 | - | - | TRBV6-5 | TGTGCCAGCAAAAGCGGGGAGGTAAATCAGCCCCAGCATTTT | CASKSGEVNQPQHF
TRBJ2-7 | 15 | TRBD2 | - | TRBV14 | TGTGCCAGCAGCCAAGGACTAGCGGGGGCCTACGAGCAGTACTTC | CASSQGLAGAYEQYF
TRBJ1-6 | 16 | - | once | TRBV9 | TGTGCCAGCAGCGTAGGTGTCGGCAGGTATAATTCACCCCTCCACTTT | CASSVGVGRYNSPLHF
TRBJ2-1 | 16 | TRBD2 | - | TRBV19 | TGTGCCAGTAGTACTCCAGCGGGAGGGCCTGTTGGTGAGCAGTTCTTC | CASSTPAGGPVGEQFF
TRBJ2-7 | 16 | - | - | TRBV7-8 | TGTGCCAGCAGCTCCGTTGGGAGCCCCAGCTCCTACGAGCAGTACTTC | CASSSVGSPSSYEQYF
TRBJ1-1 | 14 | - | - | TRBV6-2/TRBV6-3 | TGTGCCAGCAGTTACCGGGGTTATGACACTGAAGCTTTCTTT | CASSYRGYDTEAFF
TRBJ1-1 | 13 | - | - | TRBV11-3 | TGTGCCAGCAGCCACAGGGAGAACACTGAAGCTTTCTTT | CASSHRENTEAFF
TRBJ2-7 | 12 | - | - | TRBV13 | TGTGCCAGCAGCTTCACTAGCTACGAGCAGTACTTC | CASSFTSYEQYF
TRBJ1-3 | 16 | - | - | TRBV19 | TGTGCCAGTAGTTTTCTCTCTCAGGGATTTGGAAACACCATATATTTT | CASSFLSQGFGNTIYF
TRBJ2-1 | 14 | - | few | TRBV7-8 | TGTGCCAGCAGCTTATCTATGACCTACAATGAGCAGTTCTTC | CASSLSMTYNEQFF
TRBJ2-1 | 17 | TRBD2 | - | TRBV4-1 | TGCGCCAGCAGCCAACCCCGACTAGCGGGTTCCTACAATGAGCAGTTCTTC | CASSQPRLAGSYNEQFF
TRBJ1-5 | 17 | TRBD1 | few | TRBV2 | TGTGCCAGCAGTTGGCGACCGGGACAGGATAGCAATCAGCCCCAGCATTTT | CASSWRPGQDSNQPQHF
TRBJ2-1 | 17 | TRBD2 | - | TRBV18 | TGTGCCAGCTCACCCCCCCGACTAGCGGGACGTCGGAATGAGCAGTTCTTC | CASSPPRLAGRRNEQFF
TRBJ2-7 | 17 | - | - | TRBV4-3 | TGCGCCAGCAGCCAAGAGGCCCGGGGACAAGTTCCCTACGAGCAGTACTTC | CASSQEARGQVPYEQYF
TRBJ2-1 | 15 | TRBD2 | - | TRBV6-2/TRBV6-3 | TGTGCCAGCAGTGCTAGCGGGAGAGGCTACAATGAGCAGTTCTTC | CASSASGRGYNEQFF
TRBJ2-5 | 14 | TRBD2 | - | TRBV9 | TGTGCCAGCAGCACGGGGGGTGGTTATGAGACCCAGTACTTC | CASSTGGGYETQYF
TRBJ2-7 | 16 | TRBD2 | - | TRBV3-1/TRBV3-2 | TGTGCCAGCAGCCAAGTAGCGGGAGGACAATCCTACGAGCAGTACTTC | CASSQVAGGQSYEQYF
TRBJ2-1 | 16 | TRBD1 | - | TRBV2 | TGTGCCAGCCGGGTAGGATTTCTGCAGGGGGCAGATGAGCAGTTCTTC | CASRVGFLQGADEQFF
TRBJ2-7 | 12 | TRBD2 | - | TRBV29-1 | TGCAGCGTTGAGGGGAGGGCTTACGAGCAGTACTTC | CSVEGRAYEQYF
TRBJ2-3 | 14 | - | - | TRBV6-6 | TGTGCCAGCAGCTACACGGGATTCACAGATACGCAGTATTTT | CASSYTGFTDTQYF
TRBJ2-3 | 16 | TRBD2 | - | TRBV12-5 | TGTGCTAGTGGTTTGGCACTTGCGGGGGGCACAGATACGCAGTATTTT | CASGLALAGGTDTQYF